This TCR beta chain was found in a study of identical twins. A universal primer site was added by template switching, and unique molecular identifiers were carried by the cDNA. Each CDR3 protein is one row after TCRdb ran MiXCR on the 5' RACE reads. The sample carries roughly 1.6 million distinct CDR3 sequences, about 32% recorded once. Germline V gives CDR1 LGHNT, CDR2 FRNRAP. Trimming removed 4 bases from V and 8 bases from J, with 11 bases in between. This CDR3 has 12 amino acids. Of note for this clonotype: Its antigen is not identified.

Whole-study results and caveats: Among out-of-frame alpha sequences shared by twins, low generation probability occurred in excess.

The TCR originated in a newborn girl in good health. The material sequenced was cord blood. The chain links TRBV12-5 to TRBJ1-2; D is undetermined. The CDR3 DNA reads TGTGCTAGTGGTTCGGGGATTGGAGGCTACACCTTC. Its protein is CASGSGIGGYTF.